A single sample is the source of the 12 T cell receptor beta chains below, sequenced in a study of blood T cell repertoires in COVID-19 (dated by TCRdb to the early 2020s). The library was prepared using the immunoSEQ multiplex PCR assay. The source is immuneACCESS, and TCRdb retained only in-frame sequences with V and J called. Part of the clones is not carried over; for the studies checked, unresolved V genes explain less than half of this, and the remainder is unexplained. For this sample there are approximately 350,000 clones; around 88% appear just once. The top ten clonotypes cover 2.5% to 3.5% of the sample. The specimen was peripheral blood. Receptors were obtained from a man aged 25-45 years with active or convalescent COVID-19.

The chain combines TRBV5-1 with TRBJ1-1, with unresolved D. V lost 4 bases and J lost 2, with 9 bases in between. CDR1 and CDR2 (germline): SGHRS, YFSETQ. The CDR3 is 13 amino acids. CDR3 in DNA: TGCGCCAGCAGCGCCACTCTCAACACTGAAGCTTTCTTT. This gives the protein CASSATLNTEAFF.

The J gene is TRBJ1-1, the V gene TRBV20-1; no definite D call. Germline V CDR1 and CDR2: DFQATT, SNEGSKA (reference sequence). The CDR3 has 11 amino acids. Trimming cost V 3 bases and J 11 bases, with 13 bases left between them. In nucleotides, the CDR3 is TGCAGTGCTAGTCAGAGTGAGGGTGCTTTCTTT. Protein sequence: CSASQSEGAFF.

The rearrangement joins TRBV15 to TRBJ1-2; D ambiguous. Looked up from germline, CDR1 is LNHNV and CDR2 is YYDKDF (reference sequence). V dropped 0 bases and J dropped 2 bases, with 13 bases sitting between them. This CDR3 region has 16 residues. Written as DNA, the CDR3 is TGTGCCACCAGCAGAGATGGGCGAGGCGGGAACTATGGCTACACCTTC. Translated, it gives CATSRDGRGGNYGYTF.

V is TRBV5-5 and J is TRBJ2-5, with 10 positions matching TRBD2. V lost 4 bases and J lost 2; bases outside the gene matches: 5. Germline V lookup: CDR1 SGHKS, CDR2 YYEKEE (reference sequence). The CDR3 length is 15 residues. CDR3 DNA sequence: TGTGCCAGCAGCGGGAGCGGGGGGGTACAAGAGACCCAGTACTTC. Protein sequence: CASSGSGGVQETQYF.

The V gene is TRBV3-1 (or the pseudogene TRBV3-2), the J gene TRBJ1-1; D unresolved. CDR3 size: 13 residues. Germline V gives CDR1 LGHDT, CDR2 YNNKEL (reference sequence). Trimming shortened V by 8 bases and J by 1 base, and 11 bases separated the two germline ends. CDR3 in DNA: TGTGCCAGCGCACCCCGGGAGAACACTGAAGCTTTCTTT. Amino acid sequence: CASAPRENTEAFF.

CDR3 sequence (DNA): TGCGCCAGCAGCCAATTTCTTGAGCAGTTCTTC. As protein: CASSQFLEQFF. This chain joins TRBV4-1 and TRBJ2-1; D gene uncertain. Germline V lookup: CDR1 MGHRA, CDR2 YSYEKL. V lost 2 bases and J lost 9, with 5 bases in between. The CDR3 sequence is 11 residues long.

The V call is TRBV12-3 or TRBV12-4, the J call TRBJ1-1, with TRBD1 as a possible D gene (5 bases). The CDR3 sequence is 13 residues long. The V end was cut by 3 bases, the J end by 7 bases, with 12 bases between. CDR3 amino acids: CASSFRGEHEAFF. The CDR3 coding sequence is TGTGCCAGCAGTTTTAGGGGTGAACATGAAGCTTTCTTT.

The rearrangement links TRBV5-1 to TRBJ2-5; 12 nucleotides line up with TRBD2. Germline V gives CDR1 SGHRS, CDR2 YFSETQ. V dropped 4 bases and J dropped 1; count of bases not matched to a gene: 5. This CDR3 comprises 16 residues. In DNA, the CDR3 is TGCGCCAGCAGCACAGGACTAGCGGGGATCCAAGAGACCCAGTACTTC. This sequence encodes CASSTGLAGIQETQYF.

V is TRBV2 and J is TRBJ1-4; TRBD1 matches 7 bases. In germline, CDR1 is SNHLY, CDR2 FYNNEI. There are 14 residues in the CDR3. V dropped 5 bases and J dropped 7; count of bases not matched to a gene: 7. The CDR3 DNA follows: TGTGCCAGCAGTCCCGGGACAGACCGTGAAAAACTGTTTTTT. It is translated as CASSPGTDREKLFF.

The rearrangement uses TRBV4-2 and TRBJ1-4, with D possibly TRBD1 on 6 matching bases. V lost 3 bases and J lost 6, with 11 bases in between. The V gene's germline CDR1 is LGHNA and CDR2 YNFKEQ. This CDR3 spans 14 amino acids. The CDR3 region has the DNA TGTGCCAGCAGCCAGGGCAGGGGACATGAAAAACTGTTTTTT. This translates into CASSQGRGHEKLFF.

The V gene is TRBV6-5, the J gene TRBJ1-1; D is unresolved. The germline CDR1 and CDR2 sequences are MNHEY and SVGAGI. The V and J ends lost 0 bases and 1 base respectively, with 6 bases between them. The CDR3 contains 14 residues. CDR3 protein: CASSYSAGNTEAFF. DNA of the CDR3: TGTGCCAGCAGTTACTCAGCGGGGAACACTGAAGCTTTCTTT.

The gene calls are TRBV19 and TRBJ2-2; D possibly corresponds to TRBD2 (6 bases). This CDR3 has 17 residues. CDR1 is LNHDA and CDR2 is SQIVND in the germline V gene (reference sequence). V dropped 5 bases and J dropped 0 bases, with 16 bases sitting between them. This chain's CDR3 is CASSPVIGGSNTGELFF. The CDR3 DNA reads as TGTGCCAGTAGTCCCGTAATTGGGGGGTCGAACACCGGGGAGCTGTTTTTT.